These 27 T cell receptor beta chains were sequenced from one sample in a study of blood T cell repertoires in COVID-19. TCRdb's table, derived via immunoSEQ multiplex PCR, lists solely in-frame clones and lacks some. The profile shows 65,000 or so clones, roughly 83% of them singletons. The sequenced sample consisted of peripheral blood. These receptor sequences come from a man aged 25-40 years with COVID-19, enrolled during active disease.

CDR3 nucleotides: TGTGCCAGCAGTTTACAGTCTGATAGCAATCAGCCCCAGCATTTT. The encoded protein is CASSLQSDSNQPQHF. The chain links TRBV28 to TRBJ1-5; no reliable D call. Germline V gives CDR1 MDHEN, CDR2 SYDVKM. The V end was cut by 2 bases, the J end by 0 bases, with 8 bases between. This CDR3 has 15 amino acids. Full variable domain (remainder filled in from reference TRBV28 and TRBJ1-5): DVKVTQSSRYLVKRTGEKVFLECVQDMDHENMFWYRQDPGLGLRLIYFSYDVKMKEKGDIPEGYSVSREKKERFSLILESASTNQTSMYLCASSLQSDSNQPQHFGDGTRLSIL.

The chain couples TRBV27 to TRBJ1-2; TRBD1 matches at 7 bases. Germline V gives CDR1 MNHEY, CDR2 SMNVEV (reference sequence). CDR3 length: 15 amino acids. The V gene end was trimmed by 5 bases and the J gene end by 7 bases; junction bases not matched to a gene: 13. The CDR3: CASSPGTVTKGGYTF. Written as DNA, the CDR3 is TGTGCCAGCAGTCCGGGGACAGTTACTAAAGGTGGCTACACCTTC.

The count of this clone is one. The junction does not match germline at one end; this may be a read error. The chain carries TRBV28 and TRBJ1-1; 8 nucleotides agree with TRBD1. The CDR3 sequence is 13 residues long. The germline V gene encodes CDR1 MDHEN and CDR2 SYDVKM. The CDR3 spells CASSSRGRTEASF. The CDR3 DNA reads TGTGCCAGCAGTTCCAGGGGGCGGACTGAAGCTTCCTTT.

This chain uses TRBV10-3 with TRBJ1-6; D is uncertain. V gave up 7 bases and J gave up 0 bases, with 4 bases separating them. Germline loops: CDR1 ENHRY, CDR2 SYGVKD. This CDR3 comprises 13 residues. CDR3 sequence reads: CAIKSSYNSPLHF. As DNA, the CDR3 is TGTGCCATCAAGAGCTCCTATAATTCACCCCTCCACTTT.

This clone came up a few times. The chain couples TRBV5-1 to TRBJ2-7; 8 bases line up with TRBD1. Germline CDR1 is SGHRS and CDR2 is YFSETQ. This CDR3 is built from 13 residues. The junction had 7 bases not matched to a gene; V was cut back by 5 bases and J by 6 bases. CDR3 sequence reads: CASRGTGLGEQYF. CDR3 sequence (DNA): TGCGCCAGCAGAGGGACAGGTCTAGGCGAGCAGTACTTC.

This chain connects TRBV5-1 to TRBJ1-4; D not certain. The CDR3 covers 16 residues. Germline assignment: CDR1 SGHRS and CDR2 YFSETQ. Trimming removed 2 bases at V and 0 bases at J, with 11 bases between. CDR3 amino acids: CASSFGPASTNEKLFF. Here the CDR3 DNA reads TGCGCCAGCAGCTTCGGTCCTGCATCAACTAATGAAAAACTGTTTTTT.

This chain connects TRBV9 to TRBJ2-3, with 7 bases fitting TRBD2. Losses at the gene ends were 0 bases for V and 0 bases for J; bases not matched to a gene: 7. The CDR3 runs to 17 residues. CDR1 is SGDLS, CDR2 YYNGEE, per germline. CDR3 protein: CASSVGGGELSTDTQYF. The CDR3 DNA follows: TGTGCCAGCAGCGTAGGTGGGGGGGAGCTCAGCACAGATACGCAGTATTTT.

The rearrangement uses TRBV27 and TRBJ1-1, with D possibly matching TRBD1 (5 bases). The CDR3 is made up of 14 amino acids. Germline CDR1 and CDR2: MNHEY and SMNVEV (reference sequence). V shed 3 bases and J shed 5 bases, with 13 bases lying between them. The DNA for the CDR3 is TGTGCCAGCAGTTTTACGGCAGGGAGGACTGAAGCTTTCTTT. Translation: CASSFTAGRTEAFF.

The genes are TRBV5-6 and TRBJ1-3; D is uncertain. Between the trimmed V and J ends, which lost 4 bases and 0 bases, there was a span of 11 bases. The CDR3 totals 15 residues. The germline V gene encodes CDR1 SGHDT and CDR2 YYEEEE. The CDR3 is CASSRFEASGNTIYF. CDR3 coding DNA: TGTGCCAGCAGCCGGTTCGAGGCCTCTGGAAACACCATATATTTT.

The V gene is TRBV10-3, the J gene TRBJ2-7, with a possible D match to TRBD2 (5 bases). Germline V CDR1 and CDR2: ENHRY, SYGVKD. This CDR3 is 11 amino acids long. Trimming pared 8 bases from V and 1 base from J, leaving 6 bases between. The CDR3 DNA reads TGTGCCATCGGACTTTCCTACGAGCAGTACTTC. Its protein is CAIGLSYEQYF.

The chain joins TRBV7-3 to TRBJ1-1; D possibly corresponds to TRBD1 (6 bases). This CDR3 region has 15 residues. The germline CDR1 and CDR2 sequences are SGHTA and FQGTGA. V gave up 3 bases and J gave up 1 base, with 12 bases separating them. The CDR3 loop reads CASSLPVGGNTEAFF. The CDR3 DNA sequence: TGTGCCAGCAGCTTGCCCGTAGGGGGGAACACTGAAGCTTTCTTT. The whole variable domain, filled in from reference TRBV7-3 and TRBJ1-1, reads GAGVSQTPSNKVTEKGKYVELRCDPISGHTALYWYRQSLGQGPEFLIYFQGTGAADDSGLPNDRFFAVRPEGSVSTLKIQRTERGDSAVYLCASSLPVGGNTEAFFGQGTRLTVV.

This clone appeared once. The junction does not match germline at one end; this may be a read error. The chain has TRBV20-1 and TRBJ1-2; TRBD1 matches 7 bases. This CDR3 is 11 amino acids long. Germline V gives CDR1 DFQATT, CDR2 SNEGSKA (reference sequence). CDR3 amino acids: CSARLKTGLSF. The CDR3 DNA follows: TGCAGTGCTAGACTCAAGACAGGGCTTTCCTTC.

The chain has TRBV4-1 and TRBJ2-7; possible D gene TRBD2, 5 bases. V was clipped by 1 base and J by 0 bases, with 13 bases between them. The germline gives CDR1 MGHRA, CDR2 YSYEKL. The CDR3 is made up of 16 amino acids. CDR3 nucleotide sequence: TGCGCCAGCAGCCAAGGCGGGTCGCCGAGCTCCTACGAGCAGTACTTC. Amino acid sequence: CASSQGGSPSSYEQYF.

The chain couples TRBV5-4 to TRBJ2-1; no firm D call. The germline V gene encodes CDR1 SGHNT and CDR2 YYREEE (reference sequence). CDR3 length: 12 amino acids. V lost 2 bases to trimming and J lost 6 bases, with 6 bases between them. The CDR3 region has the DNA TGTGCCAGCAGCTTTGGGCCCAATGAGCAGTTCTTC. Protein: CASSFGPNEQFF. Using reference TRBV5-4 and TRBJ2-1 for the parts outside the CDR3, the full variable domain is ETGVTQSPTHLIKTRGQQVTLRCSSQSGHNTVSWYQQALGQGPQFIFQYYREEENGRGNFPPRFSGLQFPNYSSELNVNALELDDSALYLCASSFGPNEQFFGPGTRLTVL.

The V and J genes are TRBV6-5 and TRBJ1-5; D remains unclear. CDR1 is MNHEY and CDR2 is SVGAGI in the germline V gene. V shed 9 bases and J shed 2 bases, with 8 bases lying between them. The length of the CDR3 is 12 residues. This chain's CDR3 is CASWGGNQPQHF. In DNA, the CDR3 is TGTGCCAGTTGGGGAGGCAATCAGCCCCAGCATTTT.

The chain links TRBV7-2 to TRBJ2-7; D ambiguous. Germline CDR1 and CDR2: SGHTA and FQGNSA. The CDR3 is made up of 11 amino acids. The V and J ends lost 2 bases and 6 bases respectively, with 5 bases between them. The CDR3 DNA is TGTGCCAGCAGCTTATTCGGCGAGCAGTACTTC. The encoded protein is CASSLFGEQYF.

The rearrangement uses TRBV2 and TRBJ1-1; D is perhaps TRBD1 (5 bases). The V and J ends lost 2 bases and 11 bases respectively, with 12 bases between them. CDR1 SNHLY and CDR2 FYNNEI come from the germline V gene. The CDR3 runs 12 residues. As DNA, the CDR3 is TGTGCCAGCAGTGAAATGGAGGGGATTGCTTTCTTT. This codes for CASSEMEGIAFF.

This chain connects TRBV18 to TRBJ2-7, with a weak D call TRBD2 (6 bases). Germline V CDR1 and CDR2: KGHSH, LQKENI. The CDR3 loop spans 15 amino acids. With 3 bases removed from V and 4 bases from J, the gap between germline ends came to 16 bases. CDR3 DNA sequence: TGTGCCAGCTCACCTCGGAGGGATTACGCATACGAGCAGTACTTC. Translated, it gives CASSPRRDYAYEQYF.

This sequence joins TRBV20-1 and TRBJ1-1; unclear D gene. This CDR3 contains 11 residues. CDR1 DFQATT and CDR2 SNEGSKA come from the germline V gene (reference sequence). Trimming left V 6 bases short and J 11 bases short, with 16 bases between. The CDR3 DNA is TGCAGTGCAGTGTTCGGGTCAGCTGCTTTCTTT. Its translation is CSAVFGSAAFF.

This clone was observed a single time. This chain joins TRBV28 and TRBJ2-7; D gene uncertain. Trimming left V 5 bases short and J 4 bases short, with 9 bases between. The CDR3 runs 12 residues. CDR1 and CDR2 from the germline V gene are MDHEN and SYDVKM. The CDR3: CASSPGEYEQYF. DNA for the CDR3: TGTGCCAGCAGTCCCGGAGAGTACGAGCAGTACTTC.

Written as DNA, the CDR3 is TGTGCCAGCGGGGGGGAAGGGCCCAATCAGCCCCAGCATTTT. This translates into CASGGEGPNQPQHF. V is TRBV25-1 and J is TRBJ1-5; a possible D gene is TRBD1 (5 bases). The length of the CDR3 is 14 residues. CDR1 MGHDK and CDR2 SYGVNS come from the germline V gene. Trimming stripped 8 bases from V and 3 bases from J, with 14 bases between.

The chain joins TRBV28 to TRBJ1-2, with D tentatively TRBD1 (6 bases). V was clipped by 2 bases and J by 3 bases, with 10 bases between them. The germline V gene encodes CDR1 MDHEN and CDR2 SYDVKM. This CDR3 is built from 14 residues. The CDR3 bases are TGTGCCAGCAGTTTACCAAAGGGGGACTATGGCTACACCTTC. Protein product: CASSLPKGDYGYTF.

The genes are TRBV19 and TRBJ2-1; 7 bases align to TRBD2. The germline V gene has CDR1 LNHDA and CDR2 SQIVND (reference sequence). This CDR3 region has 13 residues. V trimming: 6 bases; J trimming: 7 bases; junction bases outside the gene matches: 6. This CDR3 is CASSLAAENEQFF. CDR3 nucleotides: TGTGCCAGTAGCCTAGCGGCGGAAAATGAGCAGTTCTTC.

V is TRBV7-9 and J is TRBJ1-2, with D perhaps TRBD1 (6 bases). Germline V gene lookup returns CDR1 SEHNR and CDR2 FQNEAQ (reference sequence). The CDR3 runs 12 residues. The V gene lost 3 bases and the J gene lost 13 bases, with 15 bases spanning the gap. The CDR3 DNA reads as TGTGCCAGCAGCTTCCTACAGGGTCACTCCACCTTC. It translates to CASSFLQGHSTF.

The V gene is TRBV15, the J gene TRBJ2-1, with 7 positions matching TRBD2. The CDR3 runs 15 residues. Trimming at V came to 3 bases and at J to 1 base, leaving 3 bases not matched to a gene. The germline gives CDR1 LNHNV, CDR2 YYDKDF (reference sequence). This CDR3 is CATSSREGSYNEQFF. The CDR3 nucleotides read TGTGCCACCAGCAGCAGGGAGGGATCCTACAATGAGCAGTTCTTC.

This clone was observed a single time. The chain uses TRBV3-1 (or the pseudogene TRBV3-2) and TRBJ2-3; 9 bases map to TRBD2. Germline CDR1 is LGHDT and CDR2 is YNNKEL (reference sequence). CDR3 size: 15 residues. The J segment lost 9 bases and the V segment lost 0 bases, leaving 7 bases of the junction unmatched. CDR3 sequence: CASSQDVAGGRTQYF. The CDR3 DNA follows: TGTGCCAGCAGCCAAGATGTTGCGGGAGGGCGGACGCAGTATTTT.

The chain is built from TRBV7-3 and TRBJ2-7; D is unclear. Germline V gives CDR1 SGHTA, CDR2 FQGTGA. The CDR3 has 10 residues. V was cut by 7 bases and J by 5 bases, with 6 bases left in between. Here the CDR3 reads CASTTDEQYF. In nucleotides, the CDR3 is TGTGCCAGCACTACGGACGAGCAGTACTTC.